This TCR beta chain was captured by sequencing in a study of OX40 agonist ivuxolimab in advanced cancers. Overall study context: Patients received ivuxolimab, an agonistic anti-OX40 (CD134) antibody. A mean age of approximately 64 years, range roughly 20 to 90, was recorded, and 70% to 85% were male. Ivuxolimab was administered intravenously to patients at 0.01 to 10 mg/kg every 2 weeks. Study-wide results and caveats: CD4+ and CD8+ blood T cells expanded clonally by week 6 at 0.1 to 3.0 mg/kg.

The CDR3 covers 13 residues. V shed 4 bases and J shed 2 bases, with 9 bases lying between them. CDR1 and CDR2 (germline): SGHVS, FNYEAQ. With respect to this clone: Its matching antigen is unknown.

Data came from immunoSEQ multiplex PCR; TCRdb stores just in-frame clones and leaves some out. The top ten hold around 16% of the sample, which has 37,000 or so clones, 85% seen once. This material consisted of CD4+ or CD8+ T cells sorted from blood, taken in a trial of the OX40 agonist ivuxolimab. The origin of this receptor is an adult with an advanced solid tumor such as melanoma, head and neck, liver or kidney cancer. The chain employs TRBV7-6 and TRBJ2-7; D remains ambiguous. CDR3 bases: TGTGCCAGCAGCTACGGACCGGCCTACGAGCAGTACTTC. Amino acids: CASSYGPAYEQYF.